This T cell receptor (beta chain) emerged from a study of cytotoxic CD8 clonotypes in ibrutinib-treated CLL (dated by TCRdb to about 2021). About the study as a whole: In this cohort, around 14 patients were treatment-naive and about ten were relapsed/refractory, while some 17 had unmutated IGHV. Partial responses were observed in 24 patients and complete responses in 2; after a median follow-up of roughly 72 months, remission was maintained in around 14 patients and progression was observed in about twelve. Samples at response were collected after a median of about 13 months of treatment, with a range of about 6 to 36 months. On average, each sample had some 250,000 productive templates and approximately 85,000 productive rearrangements. Of the 90 or so participants in the trial, roughly 26 had longitudinal samples available. Cryopreserved peripheral blood mononuclear cells were obtained before treatment, at response, and at either sustained remission or disease progression. Every remission and progressive disease sample was obtained while ibrutinib was still being received by the patients.

Spanning cysteine to phenylalanine, the CDR3 consists of 15 amino acids. Just the 45-base CDR3 DNA is kept, in frame starting at base 1. The germline V gene encodes CDR1 SGHAT and CDR2 FQNNGV. A distance of 19 bases separates the germline ends of V and J, which lose 6 bases and 5 bases respectively. For this clone: Its antigen is unknown. Within one base of it there is no much larger clone, and no base qualities were kept.

The time point label, as the study defines it: progressive disease on ibrutinib. Around 2 micrograms of genomic DNA were extracted from cryopreserved PBMCs for TCR beta library preparation. Longitudinal blood samples from CLL patients on ibrutinib monotherapy were analyzed using high-throughput TCR beta sequencing. The patients took part in an open-label, single-center phase 2 trial of ibrutinib monotherapy. Results and caveats for the whole study, not just this receptor: Sampling times were not matched between patients in sustained remission and patients whose disease was progressing, and lymph node repertoires were not examined. Public clonotypes were rare and either shrank or stayed stable during treatment, and the rise in clonality at ibrutinib response reflected expansion of private clonotypes. At baseline, clonality was higher than in age-matched healthy donors and showed a strong correlation with circulating CD8+ T-cell counts. An increase in clonality was observed at ibrutinib response, with clonality remaining stable during sustained remission and falling back toward baseline at progression.

Each clonotype received, on average, 10x coverage in deep resolution sequencing performed on a MiSeq, where the target depth lay between 1 in 1 million and 1 in 200,000 T cells. The immunoSEQ hsTCRB Kit was used to generate the TCR beta libraries. The original pipeline was this. Data were analyzed with ImmunoSEQ Data Assistant and ImmunoSEQ Analyzer, with V, D and J genes assigned per IMGT definitions. Clonality, which ranges from 0 to 1, was calculated as one minus the normalized Shannon entropy of productive rearrangement frequencies. Public clonotype analysis was restricted to overrepresented clonotypes comprising at least 0.05% of each patient's repertoire. About a dozen age-matched healthy donor repertoires from immuneACCESS served as clonality controls. Here the immuneACCESS table is served through TCRdb, limited to in-frame sequences with V and J called. Missing clones are a known gap in these copies; in checked studies unresolved V genes cover under half, and the rest lacks a known reason. That table furnishes V, J and clone size, whereas the DNA furnished D and trimming. This sample lists under 300,000 clones; 65% to 85% were detected once. The ten largest clones capture about 5.7% of the sample.

The rearranged segments are TRBV11-2 and TRBJ1-1; the D gene is perhaps TRBD1, on 6 matching bases. The starting material was PBMCs, obtained at disease progression, from a patient treated with ibrutinib. This TCR was sampled from a human donor with chronic lymphocytic leukemia. The DNA is TGTGCCAGCAGGATATGGGGCAGGGGTTCGACTGAAGCTTTCTTT. It is translated as CASRIWGRGSTEAFF.